The 32 T cell receptor beta chains in this list originate from one sample, sequenced in a study of cytomegalovirus exposure and HLA in healthy donors. It was with 60 Vbeta and 13 Jbeta primers that the PCR ran. The table came from immunoSEQ multiplex PCR; TCRdb's copy has only in-frame clones and leaves some out. This sample has about 190,000 clones, with approximately 80% found just once. Sequencing input: PBMCs. The receptors originated from a boy aged 5-17 years in good health and CMV-seronegative.

This clone was seen a single time. The CDR3 spells CASSALDGRAGDEQFF. Written as DNA, the CDR3 is TGTGCCAGCAGTGCCTTGGACGGGAGGGCGGGTGATGAGCAGTTCTTC. V usage is TRBV7-9 and J usage is TRBJ2-1; 8 bases match TRBD2. V trimming: 6 bases; J trimming: 8 bases; junction bases outside the gene matches: 15. The CDR3 sequence is 16 residues long. Germline V gene sequence: CDR1 SEHNR, CDR2 FQNEAQ (reference sequence).

The gene calls are TRBV10-3 and TRBJ1-2; 7 nucleotides match TRBD1. The CDR3 has 15 residues. Trimming took 6 bases from V and 10 from J; bases not matched to a gene: 17. Germline CDR1 is ENHRY and CDR2 is SYGVKD. The chain's CDR3 is CAISERDSAQSDYTF. The CDR3 DNA sequence: TGTGCCATCAGCGAGAGGGACAGCGCCCAAAGTGACTACACCTTC.

The CDR3 protein is CASSLDSSGRRSYNEQFF. In nucleotides, the CDR3 is TGCGCCAGCAGCTTGGACTCTAGCGGGAGGCGCTCCTACAATGAGCAGTTCTTC. The chain recombines TRBV5-1 with TRBJ2-1; 11 bases fit TRBD2. V lost 0 bases to trimming and J lost 0 bases; unmatched junction nucleotides: 5. The CDR3 is made up of 18 amino acids. CDR1 is SGHRS and CDR2 is YFSETQ in the germline V gene.

The CDR3, as DNA: TGTGCCATCAGTGATGAGTTGGGGGGAGAAGGCAATGAGCAGTTCTTC. Amino acids: CAISDELGGEGNEQFF. The V gene is TRBV10-3, the J gene TRBJ2-1, with D possibly TRBD2 on 6 matching bases. The germline V gene encodes CDR1 ENHRY and CDR2 SYGVKD. The CDR3 consists of 16 residues. Trimming left V 3 bases short and J 6 bases short, with 18 bases between.

V and J are TRBV29-1 and TRBJ2-3; a weak D match, TRBD1 (6 bases). Germline loops: CDR1 SQVTM, CDR2 ANQGSEA. Trimming stripped 4 bases from V and 7 bases from J, with 15 bases between. This CDR3 spans 13 amino acids. CDR3 nucleotide sequence: TGCAGCGTTGCGCCCTCCCAGGGGAATACGCAGTATTTT. Translated, it gives CSVAPSQGNTQYF.

The CDR3: CASSLAGRYEKLFF. In DNA, the CDR3 is TGTGCCAGCAGCTTAGCGGGCCGATATGAAAAACTGTTTTTT. The rearrangement uses TRBV7-2 and TRBJ1-4; D unresolved. Germline-derived CDR1 and CDR2 are SGHTA and FQGNSA. The CDR3 contains 14 residues. V lost 0 bases, J lost 6 bases, and 8 bases lay in between.

This clone was counted a few times. The chain links TRBV6-4 to TRBJ2-3, with 14 positions matching TRBD2. V trimming: 0 bases; J trimming: 4 bases; junction bases outside the gene matches: 0. The germline V gene has CDR1 MRHNA and CDR2 SNTAGT. The CDR3 is made up of 16 amino acids. The CDR3 loop is CASSDSGLAGADTQYF. The CDR3 DNA sequence: TGTGCCAGCAGTGACTCGGGACTAGCGGGGGCAGATACGCAGTATTTT.

The rearrangement uses TRBV6-6 and TRBJ1-2; D gene uncertain. Germline V gene data show CDR1 as MNHNY and CDR2 as SVGAGI (reference sequence). CDR3 length: 13 amino acids. V gave up 3 bases and J gave up 1 base, with 6 bases separating them. The DNA of the CDR3 is TGTGCCAGCAGTTATACAGTTAACTATGGCTACACCTTC. Its protein product is CASSYTVNYGYTF.

The CDR3 reads CASSLPRGLENSGNTIYF. CDR3 sequence (DNA): TGTGCCAGCAGCTTGCCCCGCGGATTGGAAAACTCTGGAAACACCATATATTTT. The chain combines TRBV7-6 with TRBJ1-3; D not certain. CDR1 SGHVS and CDR2 FNYEAQ come from the germline V gene. The V and J ends lost 3 bases and 0 bases respectively, with 18 bases between them. CDR3 length: 18 residues. Full variable domain (rest looked up from reference TRBV7-6 and TRBJ1-3): GAGVSQSPRYKVTKRGQDVALRCDPISGHVSLYWYRQALGQGPEFLTYFNYEAQQDKSGLPNDRFSAERPEGSISTLTIQRTEQRDSAMYRCASSLPRGLENSGNTIYFGEGSWLTVV.

The V gene is TRBV7-6, the J gene TRBJ1-3, with no clear D. Per germline, CDR1 SGHVS and CDR2 FNYEAQ. The CDR3 length is 16 residues. V was shortened by 5 bases and J by 0 bases, with 14 bases between the two germline ends. CDR3: CASSLTPGGSGNTIYF. DNA for the CDR3: TGTGCCAGCAGCCTAACCCCCGGAGGCTCTGGAAACACCATATATTTT.

V is TRBV4-1 and J is TRBJ1-1; no firm D call. Germline V gene lookup returns CDR1 MGHRA and CDR2 YSYEKL. This CDR3 spans 14 amino acids. V lost 1 base, J lost 0 bases, and 6 bases lay in between. In DNA form, the CDR3 reads TGCGCCAGCAGCCAAGTGAGGGTGAACACTGAAGCTTTCTTT. Translated, it gives CASSQVRVNTEAFF.

The chain has TRBV15 and TRBJ1-2, with 9 nucleotides matching TRBD1. J gave up 5 bases and V 7 bases, and 8 bases lay outside the gene matches. Germline V gene data show CDR1 as LNHNV and CDR2 as YYDKDF (reference sequence). CDR3 size: 14 residues. DNA for the CDR3: TGTGCCACCACCCGAGGGACAGGGAGTTATGGCTACACCTTC. Translation: CATTRGTGSYGYTF.

This chain uses TRBV2 with TRBJ1-4; no firm D call. Germline V gene sequence: CDR1 SNHLY, CDR2 FYNNEI. This CDR3 is built from 13 residues. The V end was cut by 2 bases, the J end by 4 bases, with 5 bases between. In DNA form, the CDR3 reads TGTGCCAGCAGTGAACTGCGTAATGAAAAACTGTTTTTT. Its protein product is CASSELRNEKLFF.

The V gene is TRBV27, the J gene TRBJ2-7; D uncertain. Germline CDR1 is MNHEY and CDR2 is SMNVEV (reference sequence). The germline V and J ends were trimmed by 5 bases and 2 bases, with 13 bases remaining between them. The CDR3 sequence is 14 residues long. The CDR3 sequence: CASSGTEYTYEQYF. The CDR3, as DNA: TGTGCCAGCAGTGGAACGGAGTATACCTACGAGCAGTACTTC.

This clone was observed a few times. DNA of the CDR3: TGTGCCAGCAGCTGGACAGGGTTAAACTATGGCTACACCTTC. This codes for CASSWTGLNYGYTF. The V gene is TRBV7-9, the J gene TRBJ1-2; 8 nucleotides line up with TRBD1. The CDR3 covers 14 residues. Losses at the gene ends were 4 bases for V and 2 bases for J; bases not matched to a gene: 3. Germline V gene lookup returns CDR1 SEHNR and CDR2 FQNEAQ (reference sequence).

This chain connects TRBV10-3 to TRBJ2-7; 7 nucleotides line up with TRBD1. The junction had 13 bases not matched to a gene; V was cut back by 10 bases and J by 4 bases. The CDR3 contains 14 residues. The germline gives CDR1 ENHRY, CDR2 SYGVKD. CDR3 region: CATQGDREVYEQYF. In DNA, the CDR3 is TGTGCCACCCAGGGCGACAGGGAAGTATACGAGCAGTACTTC.

This chain connects TRBV5-1 to TRBJ1-2, with 8 bases identical to TRBD1. The CDR3 extends over 15 amino acids. Germline V gene sequence: CDR1 SGHRS, CDR2 YFSETQ. With V trimmed by 2 bases and J by 3 bases, 6 bases remained unmatched. The CDR3 here is CASSFLTTGDYGYTF. The CDR3 DNA follows: TGCGCCAGCAGCTTCCTGACGACAGGGGACTATGGCTACACCTTC.

This clone has only a few counts. The chain has TRBV5-4 and TRBJ1-1; the D is unclear. Germline V gene lookup returns CDR1 SGHNT and CDR2 YYREEE (reference sequence). The CDR3 covers 13 residues. The V end lost 2 bases, the J end lost 1 base, and 6 bases lay between the germline ends. CDR3 sequence reads: CASSFERNTEAFF. In nucleotides, the CDR3 is TGTGCCAGCAGCTTCGAGAGGAACACTGAAGCTTTCTTT.

This sequence joins TRBV7-2 and TRBJ2-1, with 7 bases fitting TRBD2. With 3 bases clipped from V and 2 bases from J, the junction kept 1 base outside the gene matches. Germline V gene data show CDR1 as SGHTA and CDR2 as FQGNSA. The CDR3 is 14 amino acids. The CDR3 sequence is CASSFGTTYNEQFF. In DNA form, the CDR3 reads TGTGCCAGCAGCTTTGGGACTACCTACAATGAGCAGTTCTTC.

This chain links TRBV29-1 with TRBJ1-2; 7 bases match TRBD1. Germline V lookup: CDR1 SQVTM, CDR2 ANQGSEA. Trimming removed 6 bases from V and 5 bases from J; junction bases left unmatched: 9. This CDR3 region has 13 residues. CDR3 in amino acids: CSVGPAGGYGYTF. CDR3 coding DNA: TGCAGCGTGGGGCCGGCAGGGGGGTATGGCTACACCTTC.

V gene TRBV9 combines with J gene TRBJ1-1; no reliable D call. The CDR3 has 14 amino acids. Germline V gene sequence: CDR1 SGDLS, CDR2 YYNGEE. The V end was cut by 4 bases, the J end by 4 bases, with 14 bases between. In DNA form, the CDR3 reads TGTGCCAGCAGCCCATATAACAAGTTCACTGAAGCTTTCTTT. This codes for CASSPYNKFTEAFF.

The genes are TRBV30 and TRBJ2-1; 10 bases map to TRBD2. The V gene's germline CDR1 is GTSNPN and CDR2 SVGIG (reference sequence). The CDR3 is 17 residues long. V dropped 4 bases and J dropped 0; count of bases not matched to a gene: 9. CDR3 loop: CAWTSGSSLFSYNEQFF. The CDR3, as DNA: TGTGCCTGGACTAGCGGGAGCTCCCTTTTCTCCTACAATGAGCAGTTCTTC.

The chain links TRBV9 to TRBJ1-2, with D hard to call. Germline V lookup: CDR1 SGDLS, CDR2 YYNGEE. This CDR3 spans 18 amino acids. Trimming stripped 0 bases from V and 2 bases from J, with 20 bases between. The CDR3 nucleotides are TGTGCCAGCAGCGTAGCTCTAGACGACCCGGAGAGAAACTATGGCTACACCTTC. Translating gives CASSVALDDPERNYGYTF. The variable domain in full, with the rest retrieved from reference TRBV9 and TRBJ1-2, is DSGVTQTPKHLITATGQRVTLRCSPRSGDLSVYWYQQSLDQGLQFLIQYYNGEERAKGNILERFSAQQFPDLHSELNLSSLELGDSALYFCASSVALDDPERNYGYTFGSGTRLTVV.

This rearrangement joins TRBV27 to TRBJ1-1, with D possibly TRBD1 on 6 matching bases. The CDR3 is 16 residues long. Germline CDR1 and CDR2: MNHEY and SMNVEV (reference sequence). Trimming took off 4 bases at V and 0 bases at J, with 15 bases between the two ends. This CDR3 is CASSSLTGNMNTEAFF. The CDR3 DNA sequence: TGTGCCAGCAGTTCACTGACAGGAAATATGAACACTGAAGCTTTCTTT.

The chain joins TRBV27 to TRBJ2-1; 9 bases fit TRBD2. The V gene end was trimmed by 5 bases and the J gene end by 4 bases; junction bases not matched to a gene: 6. This CDR3 has 15 amino acids. CDR1 MNHEY and CDR2 SMNVEV come from the germline V gene (reference sequence). This chain's CDR3 is CASSSIAGDYNEQFF. DNA of the CDR3: TGTGCCAGCAGTAGCATAGCGGGGGATTACAATGAGCAGTTCTTC.

The J gene is TRBJ2-3, the V gene TRBV29-1, with 11 bases matching TRBD1. After removal of 7 bases from V and 4 bases from J, the junction contained 4 bases not matched to a gene. The CDR3 consists of 13 residues. CDR1 and CDR2 from the germline V gene are SQVTM and ANQGSEA. The CDR3 region is CSAGQGAADTQYF. CDR3 bases: TGCAGCGCCGGACAGGGGGCAGCAGATACGCAGTATTTT.

This chain joins TRBV5-4 and TRBJ2-5; D is undetermined. The DNA matches TRBJ2-7 better at its end, which makes the J call doubtful. CDR1 is SGHNT and CDR2 is YYREEE in the germline V gene (reference sequence). CDR3 length equals 12 residues. CDR3 residues: CASSMARGEQYF. The CDR3, as DNA: TGTGCCAGCAGCATGGCTAGAGGCGAGCAGTACTTC.

The CDR3 protein is CAISEPGYTDTQYF. CDR3 bases: TGTGCCATCAGTGAGCCGGGGTACACAGATACGCAGTATTTT. The genes are TRBV10-3 and TRBJ2-3; weak D call: TRBD2 (5 bases). Trimming cost V 2 bases and J 2 bases, with 8 bases left between them. Germline CDR1 and CDR2: ENHRY and SYGVKD. The CDR3 spans 14 residues.

CDR3 sequence reads: CASTLEFLSEAFF. The CDR3 bases are TGTGCCAGCACCTTGGAGTTTTTGTCTGAAGCTTTCTTT. The chain couples TRBV7-9 to TRBJ1-1; D unclear. Germline V gives CDR1 SEHNR, CDR2 FQNEAQ (reference sequence). The germline V and J ends were trimmed by 7 bases and 6 bases, with 15 bases remaining between them. CDR3 size: 13 residues.

The chain has TRBV27 and TRBJ2-7; 10 bases line up with TRBD2. The ends lost 4 bases at V and 3 bases at J; junction bases unmatched: 3. This CDR3 contains 14 residues. Germline V gives CDR1 MNHEY, CDR2 SMNVEV (reference sequence). This CDR3 is CASSSPSGSYEQYF. The DNA for the CDR3 is TGTGCCAGCAGTTCCCCTAGCGGGAGCTACGAGCAGTACTTC.

The V and J genes are TRBV11-3 and TRBJ1-5; TRBD1 might be the D (6 bases). The CDR3 has 13 residues. Trimming stripped 5 bases from V and 7 bases from J, with 12 bases between. CDR1 and CDR2 from the germline V gene are SGHNT and YENEEA. The chain's CDR3 is CASSPSGDQPQHF. The CDR3 nucleotides read TGTGCCAGCAGCCCATCAGGGGACCAGCCCCAGCATTTT.

V is TRBV5-1 and J is TRBJ2-5; D is perhaps TRBD2 (5 bases). Germline CDR1 reads SGHRS; CDR2 reads YFSETQ. This CDR3 contains 15 residues. The V end was cut by 6 bases, the J end by 1 base, with 16 bases between. The DNA for the CDR3 is TGCGCCAGCACCCCCGGAAGCGGCAGCCAAGAGACCCAGTACTTC. Protein sequence: CASTPGSGSQETQYF.